Presented here are 14 T cell receptor beta chains from one specimen sequenced in a study of blood T cell repertoires in COVID-19. TCRdb keeps only in-frame clones here, not all; method: immunoSEQ multiplex PCR. The sample comprises 65,000 to 70,000 clones, around 87% of which are singletons, and approximately 5% rests with the top ten. Material: peripheral blood. All receptors derive from a middle-aged man with active COVID-19.

The chain uses TRBV2 and TRBJ1-2, with D perhaps TRBD1 (5 bases). V dropped 8 bases and J dropped 5 bases, with 15 bases sitting between them. This CDR3 contains 13 residues. CDR1 and CDR2 (germline): SNHLY, FYNNEI. As DNA, the CDR3 is TGTGCCAGCGGGGAAAACCGGGGGTATGGCTACACCTTC. It encodes CASGENRGYGYTF.

The chain has TRBV7-9 and TRBJ1-2; the D is unclear. Germline loops: CDR1 SEHNR, CDR2 FQNEAQ (reference sequence). Between the trimmed V and J ends, which lost 2 bases and 6 bases, there was a span of 10 bases. This CDR3 is built from 13 residues. In DNA, the CDR3 is TGTGCCAGCAGCTTAACCCCTCCGGATGGCTACACCTTC. Encoded protein: CASSLTPPDGYTF.

This clone showed up just once. The chain links TRBV28 to TRBJ2-7; no clear D gene. Looked up from germline, CDR1 is MDHEN and CDR2 is SYDVKM. This CDR3 region has 15 residues. The V end lost 4 bases, the J end lost 5 bases, and 18 bases lay between the germline ends. CDR3 DNA: TGTGCCAGCAGTTCGACTGGAGCGCGGTCCCACGAGCAGTACTTC. Encoded protein: CASSSTGARSHEQYF. Complete variable domain (other parts from reference TRBV28 and TRBJ2-7): DVKVTQSSRYLVKRTGEKVFLECVQDMDHENMFWYRQDPGLGLRLIYFSYDVKMKEKGDIPEGYSVSREKKERFSLILESASTNQTSMYLCASSSTGARSHEQYFGPGTRLTVT.

The rearrangement joins TRBV5-6 to TRBJ1-2, with 9 bases lining up with TRBD1. Germline V gene sequence: CDR1 SGHDT, CDR2 YYEEEE. Losses at the gene ends were 2 bases for V and 3 bases for J; bases not matched to a gene: 5. The CDR3 has 15 residues. CDR3 nucleotides: TGTGCCAGCAGCTTTGGGGACAGGGCCGACTATGGCTACACCTTC. Translated, it gives CASSFGDRADYGYTF.

V is TRBV7-2 and J is TRBJ1-1; D possibly corresponds to TRBD1 (6 bases). The CDR3 spans 14 residues. V was pared by 3 bases and J by 9 bases, with 17 bases between. Germline CDR1 SGHTA, CDR2 FQGNSA. The CDR3 region has the DNA TGTGCCAGCAGCTTCCCCGGGCGGGGGCGGAAAGCTTTCTTT. Its protein product is CASSFPGRGRKAFF.

The CDR3 sequence: CASSLPRGEQYF. CDR3 sequence (DNA): TGTGCCAGCAGTTTACCCCGGGGGGAGCAGTACTTC. V and J are TRBV28 and TRBJ2-7, with TRBD2 as a possible D gene (6 bases). V was trimmed by 2 bases and J by 7 bases, leaving 9 bases between them. The CDR3 sequence is 12 residues long. From germline, CDR1 is MDHEN and CDR2 SYDVKM.

J is TRBJ1-2 and V is TRBV19; no reliable D call. This CDR3 comprises 13 residues. V lost 5 bases and J lost 9, with 16 bases in between. Germline CDR1 reads LNHDA; CDR2 reads SQIVND (reference sequence). The CDR3 spells CASSPAGPLRYTF. In DNA form, the CDR3 reads TGTGCCAGTAGTCCCGCCGGTCCATTGCGCTACACCTTC. Supplemented by reference TRBV19 and TRBJ1-2, the full variable domain reads DGGITQSPKYLFRKEGQNVTLSCEQNLNHDAMYWYRQDPGQGLRLIYYSQIVNDFQKGDIAEGYSVSREKKESFPLTVTSAQKNPTAFYLCASSPAGPLRYTFGSGTRLTVV.

This chain uses TRBV10-3 with TRBJ2-7; 9 bases fit TRBD1. The germline gives CDR1 ENHRY, CDR2 SYGVKD. This CDR3 comprises 17 residues. With 6 bases clipped from V and 3 bases from J, the junction kept 15 bases outside the gene matches. CDR3 DNA: TGTGCCATCAGAACGATTAATTTGGACAGGGGTAACTACGAGCAGTACTTC. Encoded protein: CAIRTINLDRGNYEQYF.

This clone has more than one count but fewer than ten. The CDR3 spells CASSSASGRQETQYF. CDR3 DNA sequence: TGTGCCAGCTCCAGTGCTAGCGGGAGGCAAGAGACCCAGTACTTC. The V gene is TRBV7-8, the J gene TRBJ2-5; 11 nucleotides agree with TRBD2. The V gene's germline CDR1 is SGHVS and CDR2 FQNEAQ. With V trimmed by 8 bases and J by 2 bases, 7 bases remained unmatched. CDR3 length: 15 amino acids.

The chain couples TRBV7-9 to TRBJ1-1, with D tentatively TRBD1 (6 bases). Per germline, CDR1 SEHNR and CDR2 FQNEAQ (reference sequence). The V end lost 5 bases, the J end lost 3 bases, and 10 bases lay between the germline ends. CDR3 length equals 13 residues. DNA of the CDR3: TGTGCCAGCAGCACGGGGGGCCACACTGAAGCTTTCTTT. Its translation: CASSTGGHTEAFF.

V is TRBV6-6 and J is TRBJ1-4; tentative D call: TRBD1 (5 bases). This CDR3 comprises 11 residues. Germline values: CDR1 MNHNY, CDR2 SVGAGI (reference sequence). Trimming took 2 bases from V and 11 from J, leaving 6 bases between them. CDR3 sequence (DNA): TGTGCCAGCAGTTACCACAGGAAACTGTTTTTT. Translated, it gives CASSYHRKLFF.

The chain uses TRBV5-1 and TRBJ1-1, with D hard to call. V gave up 0 bases and J gave up 0 bases, with 21 bases separating them. This CDR3 has 19 amino acids. Germline CDR1 SGHRS, CDR2 YFSETQ. Written as DNA, the CDR3 is TGCGCCAGCAGCTTGGCTCGGCAGGAGGATCATATCATGAACACTGAAGCTTTCTTT. Translating gives CASSLARQEDHIMNTEAFF.

The genes are TRBV28 and TRBJ2-7; 9 nucleotides agree with TRBD1. The trim removed 4 bases at V and 2 bases at J, leaving 3 bases unmatched. The germline V gene encodes CDR1 MDHEN and CDR2 SYDVKM. The CDR3 runs 14 residues. CDR3 residues: CASSSTGGTYEQYF. The DNA for the CDR3 is TGTGCCAGCAGTTCGACAGGGGGGACCTACGAGCAGTACTTC.

This clone has only one observation. The rearrangement links TRBV4-2 to TRBJ2-2, with TRBD2 matching 11 bases. This CDR3 is built from 15 residues. V lost 9 bases to trimming and J lost 7 bases; unmatched junction nucleotides: 10. In germline, CDR1 is LGHNA, CDR2 YNFKEQ. CDR3 DNA sequence: TGTGCCAGTCATCCTGGACTAGCGGGTGGCGGGGAGCTGTTTTTT. Translation: CASHPGLAGGGELFF.